These T cell receptor beta chains were read from a single sample in a study of Graves' ophthalmopathy and Graves' hyperthyroidism. A single record per CDR3 protein comes from TCRdb applying MiXCR to the multiplex PCR reads. The sample holds roughly 300,000 distinct CDR3 sequences, roughly a sixth seen once. The sequencing input was peripheral blood. These receptors came from an adult man with Graves' ophthalmopathy. Each CDR3 is given without its conserved first and last residue.

TRBJ2-7 | TRBV12-3/TRBV12-4 | ASSVGLVHYEQY
TRBJ2-5 | TRBV10-3 | AISGGTSGETQY
TRBJ2-6 | TRBV29-1 | SVSGPSGANVLT
TRBJ2-7 | TRBV20-1 | SAPGSSPGYEQY
TRBJ2-7 | TRBV7-2 | ASTPWGPYEQY
TRBJ1-1 | TRBV7-2 | ASSLVLRNTEAF
TRBJ1-1 | TRBV6-4 | ASARGVTEAF
TRBJ1-2 | TRBV12-3/TRBV12-4 | ASSFQGAWGYT
TRBJ1-3 | TRBV11-2 | ASTQTGGSGNTIY
TRBJ2-7 | TRBV5-1 | ASSSKGESYEQY
TRBJ2-5 | TRBV2 | ASSALAGGLETQY
TRBJ2-2 | TRBV20-1 | SARAPIRAGELF
TRBJ1-2 | TRBV6-1 | ASSAYAPGMGYT
TRBJ2-7 | TRBV29-1 | SAGQAYEQY
TRBJ2-2 | TRBV6-1 | ASSRQEISNTGELF
TRBJ1-5 | TRBV20-1 | SARDQGQGVWQPQH
TRBJ1-2 | TRBV12-3/TRBV12-4 | ATEDTAYGYT
TRBJ2-7 | TRBV28 | ASSSPSRYGYEQY
TRBJ2-7 | TRBV5-6 | ASSPGQVSTYEQY
TRBJ1-5 | TRBV6-5 | ASSGQGSSNQPQH
TRBJ2-2 | TRBV20-1 | SARPTGGHTGELF
TRBJ2-7 | TRBV6-1 | ASSEFDEQY
TRBJ1-4 | TRBV2 | ASRGDGDEKLF
TRBJ1-5 | TRBV12-3/TRBV12-4 | ASSLARGPNQPQH
TRBJ1-2 | TRBV15 | ATSNGQVLTGYT
TRBJ1-2 | TRBV12-3/TRBV12-4 | ASRGSVNYGYT
TRBJ1-5 | TRBV2 | ASAPGFGQPQH
TRBJ1-1 | TRBV29-1 | SGQGGRGNTEAF
TRBJ2-5 | TRBV7-8 | ASSGGSPGLEARKRSQY
TRBJ2-7 | TRBV11-2 | ASSRDRTGEQY
TRBJ2-5 | TRBV12-3/TRBV12-4 | ASSLGAGEQETQY